This T cell receptor (beta chain) was sequenced for a study of blood T cell repertoires in COVID-19. About the research overall: Donors in the United States, Italy and Spain gave samples during acute or convalescent COVID-19. PBMCs, B-cell-depleted T cells, or T cells were the source of the cDNA or gDNA that made up the material.

Study processing details: Amplification of reference gene primers was used by the study to estimate nucleated cell counts. TCRdb keeps only in-frame clones here, not all; method: immunoSEQ multiplex PCR. V and J calls plus clone size are reproduced from that table; the DNA served to infer D and trimming. The sample carries more than 20,000 clones, less than 85% recorded once. The receptor was derived from a man in his 60s with active COVID-19. Sequencing was carried out using peripheral blood.

This chain's CDR3 is CAWEGTGELFF. CDR3 DNA: TGTGCCTGGGAGGGGACCGGGGAGCTGTTTTTT. The chain couples TRBV30 to TRBJ2-2; D tentatively fits TRBD1 or TRBD2 (5 bases each). CDR1 is GTSNPN, CDR2 SVGIG, per germline (reference sequence). This CDR3 region has 11 residues. V dropped 5 bases and J dropped 5 bases, with 6 bases sitting between them.